This TCR beta chain is drawn from a study of cytomegalovirus exposure and HLA in healthy donors. Regarding the study as a whole: Listed as cytomegalovirus-associated were roughly 180 TCR beta chains.

As regards this clone: Its antigen is undetermined.

Donors likely had unrecorded immune exposures despite being nominally healthy when sampled. PCR involved 60 Vbeta and 13 Jbeta primers. TCRdb keeps only in-frame clones here, not all; method: immunoSEQ multiplex PCR. This sample has around 110,000 clones, with about 71% found just once. This CDR3 has 16 residues. With 4 bases removed from V and 1 base from J, the gap between germline ends came to 16 bases. Germline V lookup: CDR1 MRHNA, CDR2 SNTAGT. Sequenced sample: PBMCs. The chain carries TRBV6-4 and TRBJ1-2; D gene uncertain. This TCR was recovered from a boy younger than 18 in good health and CMV-seronegative. The CDR3 is CASSALIFGVNYGYTF. The CDR3 region has the DNA TGTGCCAGCAGTGCCCTAATCTTCGGGGTTAACTATGGCTACACCTTC.